This T cell receptor beta chain is from a study of T cells in Graves' hyperthyroidism and ophthalmopathy. Findings and caveats of the study: Most clonotypes that expanded in the thyroid above 0.001 also showed up in blood. Stable hyperthyroidism and ophthalmopathy were separated using 13 V-J signatures.

The V end was cut by 7 bases, the J end by 6 bases, with 6 bases between. The CDR3 extends over 10 amino acids. The germline gives CDR1 SNHLY, CDR2 FYNNEI. What was amplified from RNA transcripts were TCR beta CDR3 regions. HTBI primers were employed in a first-round RT-PCR of the TCR CDR3. Using its own MiXCR run on the multiplex PCR reads, TCRdb lists one record per CDR3 protein. The repertoire holds around 600,000 distinct CDR3 sequences, roughly a sixth seen once, with roughly 3.4% in the top ten. At least ten counts were recorded for this clonotype. Its antigen is unidentified. A NOSPECS grade of at least 4, a Clinical Activity Score of at least 3 and duration under 3 months were recorded in ophthalmopathy patients.

This TCR was sampled from a woman aged 35 to 49 with Graves' ophthalmopathy. This chain links TRBV2 with TRBJ1-2; D is uncertain. The material sequenced was blood. CDR3: CASKLDGYTF. CDR3 DNA: TGTGCCAGCAAACTGGATGGCTACACCTTC.